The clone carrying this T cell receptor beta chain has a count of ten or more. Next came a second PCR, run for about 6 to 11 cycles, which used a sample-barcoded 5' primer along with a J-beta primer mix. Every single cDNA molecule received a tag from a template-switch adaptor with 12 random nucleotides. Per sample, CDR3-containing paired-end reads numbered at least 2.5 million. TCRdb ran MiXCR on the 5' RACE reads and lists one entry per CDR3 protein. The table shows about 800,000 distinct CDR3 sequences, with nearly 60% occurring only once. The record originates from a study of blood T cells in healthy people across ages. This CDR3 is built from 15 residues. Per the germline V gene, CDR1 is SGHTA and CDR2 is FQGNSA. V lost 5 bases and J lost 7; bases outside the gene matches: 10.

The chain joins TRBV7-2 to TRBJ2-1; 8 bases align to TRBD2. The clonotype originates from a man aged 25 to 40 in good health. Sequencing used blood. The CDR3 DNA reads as TGTGCCAGCAGCCGCTCGAGCGGGGGAAGGAATGAGCAGTTCTTC. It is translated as CASSRSSGGRNEQFF.